A single sample gave rise to the 8 T cell receptor beta chains below, sequenced in a study of shared clonotypes between healthy human individuals. Only in-frame clones appear in the TCRdb table, and some are missing; sequencing was by immunoSEQ multiplex PCR. Of hundreds of thousands of clones listed, approximately 96% were seen once; the top ten hold approximately 0.1%. Naive CD8 cells were CD45RO-negative, positively selected for CCR7, excluding terminally differentiated effector memory CD45RA+ cells. Material: naive CD8+ T cells sorted from blood. The source of these receptors is a young woman in good health.

A remark on this clone: This CDR3 is also generated by other DNA sequences in the sample. The chain carries TRBV5-1 and TRBJ2-1; D possibly matches TRBD1 or TRBD2 (5 bases each). This CDR3 spans 15 amino acids. Germline values: CDR1 SGHRS, CDR2 YFSETQ. V lost 3 bases and J lost 4, with 14 bases in between. CDR3 residues: CASSSTGTPYNEQFF. DNA for the CDR3: TGCGCCAGCAGCTCAACCGGGACGCCGTACAATGAGCAGTTCTTC.

In the case of this clone: At one boundary the junction diverges from the germline segment, which might be a read error. The sample carries other DNA sequences with the same CDR3. The chain has TRBV2 and TRBJ2-7, with TRBD2 identical over 12 bases. CDR3 length: 15 amino acids. Germline V gene sequence: CDR1 SNHLY, CDR2 FYNNEI. The CDR3 nucleotides are TGTGCCAGCAGCGAAGGACTAGCGGGAACCTACGAGCAGTACTTC. Translating it yields CASSEGLAGTYEQYF.

Here the CDR3 reads CASSSMGGPYEQYF. DNA of the CDR3: TGTGCCAGCAGCTCAATGGGAGGGCCCTACGAGCAGTACTTC. This chain joins TRBV11-1 and TRBJ2-7; 7 bases match TRBD2. The CDR3 covers 14 residues. The V gene's germline CDR1 is SGHAT and CDR2 FQDESV (reference sequence). V lost 4 bases, J lost 2 bases, and 5 bases stayed unmatched.

The rearrangement uses TRBV4-1 and TRBJ2-1; TRBD2 matches at 8 bases. Germline V gives CDR1 MGHRA, CDR2 YSYEKL. V shed 2 bases, J shed 5 bases, and the junction held 5 bases outside the gene matches. The CDR3 totals 15 residues. In nucleotides, the CDR3 is TGCGCCAGCAGCCAAAATCTAGCGGGCCACAATGAGCAGTTCTTC. Its protein is CASSQNLAGHNEQFF.

This rearrangement joins TRBV28 to TRBJ2-4; tentatively, D is TRBD1 (6 bases). Looked up from germline, CDR1 is MDHEN and CDR2 is SYDVKM. The CDR3 covers 15 residues. Trimming stripped 7 bases from V and 7 bases from J, with 20 bases between. The CDR3: CASTTVQGFGNIQYF. The CDR3, as DNA: TGTGCCAGCACCACAGTACAGGGATTCGGGAACATTCAGTACTTC.

The chain has TRBV19 and TRBJ2-7; 11 bases are shared with TRBD2. This CDR3 has 18 amino acids. Germline V gene sequence: CDR1 LNHDA, CDR2 SQIVND (reference sequence). Germline trimming cut 7 bases from V and 2 bases from J; bases unmatched to any gene: 16. CDR3 residues: CASKDSTSGNPSTYEQYF. The CDR3 coding sequence is TGTGCCAGTAAAGATTCGACTAGCGGGAACCCATCAACCTACGAGCAGTACTTC.

The V and J genes are TRBV7-8 and TRBJ2-1; 12 bases are a match to TRBD2. The V segment lost 6 bases and the J segment 2 bases; nucleotides outside the gene matches: 5. Germline V gene lookup returns CDR1 SGHVS and CDR2 FQNEAQ. The length of the CDR3 is 16 residues. The CDR3 DNA reads as TGTGCCAGCAGACTCACTAGCGGGAGGACCTACAATGAGCAGTTCTTC. Amino acids: CASRLTSGRTYNEQFF. Complete variable domain (other parts from reference TRBV7-8 and TRBJ2-1): GAGVSQSPRYKVAKRGQDVALRCDPISGHVSLFWYQQALGQGPEFLTYFQNEAQLDKSGLPSDRFFAERPEGSVSTLKIQRTQQEDSAVYLCASRLTSGRTYNEQFFGPGTRLTVL.

The gene calls are TRBV6-1 and TRBJ2-5; 9 bases agree with TRBD2. The end of the DNA is better explained by TRBJ2-7, so the J call may be wrong. The CDR3 consists of 14 residues. Per the germline V gene, CDR1 is MNHNS and CDR2 is SASEGT. The chain's CDR3 is CASSGSGSIYEQYF. DNA for the CDR3: TGTGCCAGCAGTGGTAGCGGGAGTATCTACGAGCAGTACTTC.